The clone carrying this TCR beta chain was observed a handful of times. The antigen is unknown. Ten milliliters was the volume of peripheral blood drawn from each donor. Primers used in a second PCR of roughly 7 to 12 cycles were a sample-barcoded 5' primer and a J-beta primer mix. Each cDNA molecule carried a tag from a template-switch adaptor that contained 12 random nucleotides. TCRdb processed the 5' RACE reads anew with MiXCR; each CDR3 protein has one entry. The sample lists about 1,800,000 distinct CDR3 sequences, 28% occurring once. This sample is drawn from a study of blood T cells in healthy people across ages. The study's findings and limits: The study lacked donor CMV status, which possibly confounded expanded clonotype changes.

V gave up 0 bases and J gave up 5 bases, with 10 bases separating them. The CDR3 is made up of 13 amino acids. Germline assignment: CDR1 DFQATT and CDR2 SNEGSKA (reference sequence). This chain links TRBV20-1 with TRBJ2-5, with D unclear. Sequencing was done on a sample of blood. This clonotype was obtained from a woman aged 30 to 39 in good health. The CDR3, as DNA: TGCAGTGCTAGAGATGCACCCGGGGAGACCCAGTACTTC. Translation gives CSARDAPGETQYF.